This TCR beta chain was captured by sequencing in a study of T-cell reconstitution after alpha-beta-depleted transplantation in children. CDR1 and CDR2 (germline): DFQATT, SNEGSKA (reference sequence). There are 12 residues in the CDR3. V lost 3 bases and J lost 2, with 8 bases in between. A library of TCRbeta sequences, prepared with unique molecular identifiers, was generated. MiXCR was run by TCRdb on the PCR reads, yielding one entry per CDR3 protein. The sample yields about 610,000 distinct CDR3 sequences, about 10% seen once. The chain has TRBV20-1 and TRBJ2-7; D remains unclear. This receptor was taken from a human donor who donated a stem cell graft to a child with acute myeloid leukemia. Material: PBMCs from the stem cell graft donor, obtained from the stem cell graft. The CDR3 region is CSASRITYEQYF. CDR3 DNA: TGCAGTGCTAGTCGCATTACCTACGAGCAGTACTTC.